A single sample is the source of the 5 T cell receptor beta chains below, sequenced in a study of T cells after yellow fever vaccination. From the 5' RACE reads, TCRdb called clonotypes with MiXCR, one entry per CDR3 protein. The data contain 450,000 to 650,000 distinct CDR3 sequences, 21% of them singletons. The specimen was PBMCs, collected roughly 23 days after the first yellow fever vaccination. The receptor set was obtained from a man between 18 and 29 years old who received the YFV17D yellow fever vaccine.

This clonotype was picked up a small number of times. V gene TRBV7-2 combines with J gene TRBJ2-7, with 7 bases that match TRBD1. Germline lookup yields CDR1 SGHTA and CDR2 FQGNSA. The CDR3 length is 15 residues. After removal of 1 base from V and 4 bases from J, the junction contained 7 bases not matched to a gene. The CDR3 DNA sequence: TGTGCCAGCAGCTTAGGGGGACAGACAAGTTACGAGCAGTACTTC. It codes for CASSLGGQTSYEQYF. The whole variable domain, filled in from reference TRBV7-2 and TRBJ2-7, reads GAGVSQSPSNKVTEKGKDVELRCDPISGHTALYWYRQSLGQGLEFLIYFQGNSAPDKSGLPSDRFSAERTGGSVSTLTIQRTQQEDSAVYLCASSLGGQTSYEQYFGPGTRLTVT.

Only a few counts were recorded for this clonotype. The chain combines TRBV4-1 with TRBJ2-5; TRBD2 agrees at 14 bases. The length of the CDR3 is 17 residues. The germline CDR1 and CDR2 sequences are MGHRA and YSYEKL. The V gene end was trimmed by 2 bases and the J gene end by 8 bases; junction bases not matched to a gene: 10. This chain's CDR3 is CASSQPTSGGGKGTQYF. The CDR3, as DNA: TGCGCCAGCAGCCAACCGACTAGCGGGGGGGGGAAGGGTACCCAGTACTTC.

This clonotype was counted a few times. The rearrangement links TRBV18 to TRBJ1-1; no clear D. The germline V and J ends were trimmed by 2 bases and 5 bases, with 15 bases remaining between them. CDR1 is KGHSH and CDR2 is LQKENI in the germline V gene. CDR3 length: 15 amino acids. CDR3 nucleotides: TGTGCCAGCTCACCATTTGGGAGGGAAGAGACTGAAGCTTTCTTT. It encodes CASSPFGREETEAFF.

In DNA, the CDR3 is TGTGCCAGCAGTTTTGATGTAGGGATGGCGACCCAGTACTTC. This codes for CASSFDVGMATQYF. This chain uses TRBV12-3 or TRBV12-4 with TRBJ2-5; D gene uncertain. Trimming cost V 3 bases and J 7 bases, with 15 bases left between them. There are 14 residues in the CDR3.

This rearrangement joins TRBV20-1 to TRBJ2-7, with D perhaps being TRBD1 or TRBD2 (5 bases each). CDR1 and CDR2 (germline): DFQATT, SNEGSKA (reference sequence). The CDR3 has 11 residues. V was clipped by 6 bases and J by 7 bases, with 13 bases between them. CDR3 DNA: TGCAGTGCGAAAGGGGAGCTGGAGCAGTACTTC. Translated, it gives CSAKGELEQYF.